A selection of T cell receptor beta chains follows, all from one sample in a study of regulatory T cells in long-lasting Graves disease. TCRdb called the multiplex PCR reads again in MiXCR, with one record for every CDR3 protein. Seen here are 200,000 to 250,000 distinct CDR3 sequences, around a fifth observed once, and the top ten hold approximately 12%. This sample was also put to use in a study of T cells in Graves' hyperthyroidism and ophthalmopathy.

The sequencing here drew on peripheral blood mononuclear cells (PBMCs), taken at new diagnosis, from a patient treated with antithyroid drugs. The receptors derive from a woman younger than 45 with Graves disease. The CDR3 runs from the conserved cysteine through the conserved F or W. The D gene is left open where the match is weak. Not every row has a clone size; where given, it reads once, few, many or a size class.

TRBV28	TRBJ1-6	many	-	CASSLKHSPMLYNSPLHF	TGTGCCAGCAGTTTAAAGCACAGCCCGATGTTGTATAATTCACCCCTCCACTTT
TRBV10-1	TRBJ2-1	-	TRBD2	CASSRGLAGTSYNEQFF	TGCGCCAGCAGCAGAGGACTAGCGGGGACCTCCTACAATGAGCAGTTCTTC
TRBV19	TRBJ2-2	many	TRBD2	CASLAGGHRELFF	TGTGCCAGCCTAGCGGGAGGGCACCGGGAGCTGTTTTTT
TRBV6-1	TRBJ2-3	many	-	CASSEWSRGTDTQYF	TGTGCCAGCAGTGAATGGTCAAGAGGGACAGATACGCAGTATTTT
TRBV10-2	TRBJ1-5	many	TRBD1	CASSDTRQGSSNQPQHF	TGCGCCAGCAGTGACACTCGACAGGGAAGTAGCAATCAGCCCCAGCATTTT
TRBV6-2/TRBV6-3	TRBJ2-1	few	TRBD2	CASHRLAGVYNEQFF	TGTGCCAGCCACAGGCTAGCGGGAGTCTACAATGAGCAGTTCTTC
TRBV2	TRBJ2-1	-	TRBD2	CASSGGRGRGLAGGGDEQFF	TGTGCCAGCAGCGGAGGGAGGGGAAGAGGACTAGCGGGAGGAGGGGATGAGCAGTTCTTC
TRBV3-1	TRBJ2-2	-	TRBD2	CASSQATSGNTGELFF	TGTGCCAGCAGCCAAGCGACTAGCGGTAACACCGGGGAGCTGTTTTTT
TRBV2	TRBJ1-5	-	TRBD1	CASSEGTGQSLQPQHF	TGTGCCAGCAGTGAAGGGACAGGTCAGTCTCTTCAGCCCCAGCATTTT
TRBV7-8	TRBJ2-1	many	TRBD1	CASSLGLGGGNYNEQFF	TGTGCCAGCAGCTTAGGCCTAGGGGGCGGAAACTACAATGAGCAGTTCTTC
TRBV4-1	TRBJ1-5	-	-	CASSPGLNQPQHF	TGCGCCAGCAGCCCGGGGCTGAATCAGCCCCAGCATTTT
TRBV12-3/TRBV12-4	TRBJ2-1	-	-	CASRALGRTSSCNEQFF	TGTGCCAGCAGGGCCCTTGGGCGGACCAGCTCCTGCAATGAGCAGTTCTTC
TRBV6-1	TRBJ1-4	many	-	CASSEGLAATNEKLFF	TGTGCCAGCAGTGAAGGGCTTGCCGCAACTAATGAAAAACTGTTTTTT
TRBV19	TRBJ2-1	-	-	CASIQTVAREQFF	TGTGCCAGTATCCAAACGGTAGCCAGGGAGCAGTTCTTC
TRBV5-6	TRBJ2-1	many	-	CASSYRYNEQFF	TGTGCCAGCAGCTACAGATACAATGAGCAGTTCTTC
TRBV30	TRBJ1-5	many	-	CAWSAIVGGDQPQHF	TGTGCCTGGAGCGCGATAGTGGGAGGGGATCAGCCCCAGCATTTT
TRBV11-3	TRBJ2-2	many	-	CASSLRGNTGELFF	TGTGCCAGCAGCCTAAGGGGAAACACCGGGGAGCTGTTTTTT
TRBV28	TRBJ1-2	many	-	CASRGTPGANTF	TGTGCCAGCAGGGGGACACCCGGCGCAAACACCTTC
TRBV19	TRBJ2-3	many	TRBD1	CASTGTASTDTQYF	TGTGCCAGTACCGGGACAGCTAGCACAGATACGCAGTATTTT
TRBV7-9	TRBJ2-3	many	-	CASSLRPEGRADTQYF	TGTGCCAGCAGTTTAAGGCCGGAAGGACGCGCAGATACGCAGTATTTT
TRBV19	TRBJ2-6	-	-	CASSPGNSGANVLTF	TGTGCCAGTAGTCCGGGGAACTCTGGGGCCAACGTCCTGACTTTC
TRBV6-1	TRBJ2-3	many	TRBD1	CASRTGDQSTQYF	TGTGCCAGCCGGACAGGGGACCAGAGTACGCAGTATTTT